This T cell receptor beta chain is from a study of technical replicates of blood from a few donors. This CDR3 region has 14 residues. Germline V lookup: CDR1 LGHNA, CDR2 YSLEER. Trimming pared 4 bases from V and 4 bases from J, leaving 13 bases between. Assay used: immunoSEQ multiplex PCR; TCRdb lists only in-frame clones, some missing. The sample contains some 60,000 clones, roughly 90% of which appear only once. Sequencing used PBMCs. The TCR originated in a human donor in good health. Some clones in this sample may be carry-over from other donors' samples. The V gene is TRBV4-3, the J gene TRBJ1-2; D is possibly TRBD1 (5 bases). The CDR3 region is CASSPGGQGYGYTF. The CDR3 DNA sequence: TGCGCCAGCAGCCCGGGCGGCCAGGGCTATGGCTACACCTTC.